The source of this T cell receptor (beta chain) is a study of T cell responses to AZD1222 COVID-19 vaccine. Study results and limitations: Seropositive at baseline were only a handful of AZD1222 recipients. When two AZD1222 doses had been given, Spike-specific TCR breadth and depth rose. Donors were chiefly white British, with a greater number of females, and clonal diversity was perhaps underestimated.

CDR3 size: 11 residues. With 8 bases removed from V and 1 base from J, the gap between germline ends came to 8 bases. Germline assignment: CDR1 SQVTM and CDR2 ANQGSEA. A word on this clone: Its specificity is not known.

Measured with immunoSEQ multiplex PCR; TCRdb has only the in-frame clones, and not every one. The profile shows about 100,000 clones, more than 75% of them singletons. The V gene is TRBV29-1, the J gene TRBJ1-1; D might be TRBD1 (5 bases). The receptor comes from an adult in good health. The source material was peripheral blood, sampled on day 0 of MenACWY control vaccination. The CDR3: CSRRGNTEAFF. DNA for the CDR3: TGCAGCAGGAGGGGGAACACTGAAGCTTTCTTT.